These T cell receptor beta chains were read from a single sample in a study of cytotoxic CD8 clonotypes in ibrutinib-treated CLL. The data were produced by immunoSEQ multiplex PCR, yet TCRdb's version contains in-frame clones alone and is incomplete. The table includes about 50,000 clones, more than 45% detected once. Sequencing used PBMCs, obtained after 12 months of ibrutinib treatment. The receptors come from a human donor with chronic lymphocytic leukemia. Each CDR3 is given without its conserved first and last residue. The order of the fields is V gene, J gene, D gene, CDR3 protein. A D gene is named only where the DNA matches it firmly.

TRBV11-2,TRBJ1-1,.,ASSLGSVGTEAF
TRBV18,TRBJ2-5,.,ASSSPPGETQY
TRBV18,TRBJ2-7,.,ASSSDSRNEQY
TRBV11-2,TRBJ2-1,TRBD2,ASSLREGSEQF
TRBV7-2,TRBJ2-1,.,ASSLSQF
TRBV19,TRBJ1-5,TRBD1,ASRGQGGNQPQH
TRBV7-9,TRBJ1-3,.,ASSLSRGRASGNTIY
TRBV7-2,TRBJ2-7,TRBD2,ASSLVASGRAAV
TRBV2,TRBJ2-7,.,ASLRAFEQY
TRBV5-4,TRBJ2-3,TRBD2,ASSQGLGGRTDTQY
TRBV25-1,TRBJ1-1,.,ASSPTQTAEAF
TRBV7-9,TRBJ2-1,TRBD2,ASSLGAGVGLNEQF
TRBV4-2,TRBJ2-7,.,ASSPLTDTYEQY
TRBV28,TRBJ1-1,.,ASSLGTEAF
TRBV5-1,TRBJ1-1,.,ASSQLGSRNTEAF
TRBV6-1,TRBJ2-3,TRBD1,ASTMDRGGDTQY
TRBV6-6,TRBJ2-1,TRBD2,ASSYQLAGANEQF
TRBV27,TRBJ1-5,.,ASSSTGHQPQH
TRBV18,TRBJ2-3,.,ASSQGPTDTQY
TRBV6-6,TRBJ2-2,TRBD2,ASSPSGSPPGELF
TRBV28,TRBJ1-2,.,ASSFLGPRRGYT
TRBV5-6,TRBJ2-7,TRBD2,ASSLLSSGAYEQY
TRBV11-1,TRBJ2-7,TRBD1,ASSLDRGSYEQY
TRBV5-4,TRBJ2-7,.,ASSSRTSTYEQY
TRBV5-4,TRBJ2-5,.,ASSLADITGTQY
TRBV29-1,TRBJ2-2,.,SGISGRTNTGELF
TRBV7-2,TRBJ1-5,.,ASSPEGGFQPQH
TRBV7-3,TRBJ2-1,.,ASSGRVGNEQF
TRBV9,TRBJ1-1,.,ASSATGTSTEAF
TRBV5-6,TRBJ1-1,.,ASSLVWSGRGNTEAF
TRBV13,TRBJ2-2,.,ASSYSPWGGTNTGELF
TRBV28,TRBJ1-2,.,ASNLRGAGTYT
TRBV5-6,TRBJ2-7,TRBD2,ASAGGPSLVGEQY
TRBV15,TRBJ1-2,.,ATSRDSFYGYT
TRBV19,TRBJ2-1,TRBD2,ASSIRTSGRLGEQF
TRBV19,TRBJ1-2,.,ASSPDGRWANGYT
TRBV11-1,TRBJ2-1,.,ASSLALSVLNEQF
TRBV6-1,TRBJ2-7,.,ASSILDRYEQY
TRBV9,TRBJ2-7,TRBD2,ASSVDGRVPYEQY
TRBV7-2,TRBJ1-3,.,ASMLGSGNTIY
TRBV9,TRBJ1-6,.,ASSVGTLNNSPLH
TRBV5-6,TRBJ1-1,.,ASSLDLRSQRTF
TRBV5-6,TRBJ2-3,TRBD2,ASSLISSGRASTDTQY
TRBV29-1,TRBJ2-1,TRBD2,SVEAGAYNEQF
TRBV19,TRBJ2-2,.,ASVRDAVGAGELF
TRBV7-7,TRBJ2-5,.,ASSLGGGGETQY
TRBV5-1,TRBJ1-1,.,ASQDEDALDNDTGLFGTEAF
TRBV5-1,TRBJ1-6,.,ASSLEQGTLH
TRBV7-8,TRBJ1-1,.,ASSRDRMNTEAF